The following is a TCR beta chain sequence with its context. Its antigen is currently unknown. This sample stems from a study of cytomegalovirus exposure and HLA in healthy donors. General study findings and limits: Exclusion applied to some V segments, including TRBV6-2 and TRBV6-3, as they were indistinguishable.

CDR3 length: 13 residues. Germline V gene lookup returns CDR1 SGHAT and CDR2 FQNNGV. Trimming shortened V by 3 bases and J by 2 bases, and 7 bases separated the two germline ends. With 60 Vbeta and 13 Jbeta primers, the PCR was carried out. TCRdb keeps only in-frame clones here, not all; method: immunoSEQ multiplex PCR. The table shows about 160,000 clones, with approximately 76% occurring only once. This TCR was recovered from a man between 60 and 75 years old in good health and CMV-seronegative. Material for sequencing was PBMCs. The chain links TRBV11-2 to TRBJ2-5; D is undetermined. The CDR3 DNA reads TGTGCCAGCAGCTTTGGCAGTCAAGAGACCCAGTACTTC. Protein: CASSFGSQETQYF.